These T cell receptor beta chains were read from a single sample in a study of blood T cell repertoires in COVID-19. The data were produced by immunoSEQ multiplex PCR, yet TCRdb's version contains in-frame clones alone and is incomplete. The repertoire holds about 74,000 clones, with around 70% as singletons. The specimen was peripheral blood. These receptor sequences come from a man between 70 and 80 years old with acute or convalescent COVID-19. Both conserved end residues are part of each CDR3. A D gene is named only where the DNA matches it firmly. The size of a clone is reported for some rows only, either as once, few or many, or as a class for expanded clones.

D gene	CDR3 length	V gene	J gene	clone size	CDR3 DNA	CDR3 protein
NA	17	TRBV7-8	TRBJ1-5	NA	TGTGCCAGCAGCTTAGCGGGGGGGCAGAATAGCAATCAGCCCCAGCATTTT	CASSLAGGQNSNQPQHF
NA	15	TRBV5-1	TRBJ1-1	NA	TGCGCCAGCAGCCCCGGAACGGCCGGGGGCACTGAAGCTTTCTTT	CASSPGTAGGTEAFF
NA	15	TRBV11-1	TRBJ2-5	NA	TGTGCCAGCAGCTTACAACTATCTCAACAAGAGACCCAGTACTTC	CASSLQLSQQETQYF
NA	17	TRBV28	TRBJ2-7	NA	TGTGCCAGCAGTCTCGAGCGAATAGTAGTGCTGAGGAGCGAGCAGTACTTC	CASSLERIVVLRSEQYF
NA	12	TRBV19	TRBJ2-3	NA	TGTGCCAGTTTATCGTCCGGGTCTACGCAGTATTTT	CASLSSGSTQYF
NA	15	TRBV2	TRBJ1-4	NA	TGTGCCAGCAGTGTACAGGGCCCAACTAATGAAAAACTGTTTTTT	CASSVQGPTNEKLFF
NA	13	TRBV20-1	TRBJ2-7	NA	TGCAGTGCTAGTAATCCGGGATCCTACGAGCAGTACTTC	CSASNPGSYEQYF
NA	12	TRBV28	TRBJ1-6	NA	TGTGCCAGCAGTCTACAGGCTCCACCCCTCCACTTT	CASSLQAPPLHF
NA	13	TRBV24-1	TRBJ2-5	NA	TGTGCCACCAGTGACGGGGGTCTGGAGACCCAGTACTTC	CATSDGGLETQYF
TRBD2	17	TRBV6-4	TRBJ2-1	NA	TGTGCCAGCAGGAGACCGGGACTAGCGATGTACTACAATGAGCAGTTCTTC	CASRRPGLAMYYNEQFF
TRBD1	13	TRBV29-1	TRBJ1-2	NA	TGCAGCGGTACGGACAGGCCTTCGAGTGGCTACACCTTC	CSGTDRPSSGYTF
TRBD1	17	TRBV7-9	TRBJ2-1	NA	TGTGCCAGCAGCCCTAGCGGTCGGGGACAGGGGTACAATGAGCAGTTCTTC	CASSPSGRGQGYNEQFF
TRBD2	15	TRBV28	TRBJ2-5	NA	TGTGCCAGCAGTTTTGGGGGGGTTAATCAAGAGACCCAGTACTTC	CASSFGGVNQETQYF
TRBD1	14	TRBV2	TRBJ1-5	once	TGTGCCAGCAGTGGACAGGGGGTGGGACAGCCCCAGCATTTT	CASSGQGVGQPQHF
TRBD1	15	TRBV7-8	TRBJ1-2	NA	TGTGCCAGCAGCCTCGGGGCAGGACAGGAATATGGCTACACCTTC	CASSLGAGQEYGYTF
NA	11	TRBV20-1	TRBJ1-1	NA	TGCAGTGCTAGAGAGAGCGGTGAAGCTTTCTTT	CSARESGEAFF
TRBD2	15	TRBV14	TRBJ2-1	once	TGTGCCAGCAGCCGGTGGGAGGGCCGGTACAATGAGCAGTTCTTC	CASSRWEGRYNEQFF
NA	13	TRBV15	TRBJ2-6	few	TGTGCCACCAGGGAGGTTGGGGCCAACGTCCTGACTTTC	CATREVGANVLTF
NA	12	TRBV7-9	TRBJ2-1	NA	TGTGCCAGCAGCTTAGGGGGCGATGAGCAGTTCTTC	CASSLGGDEQFF
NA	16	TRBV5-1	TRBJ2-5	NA	TGCGCCAGCAGCTTAGGGCGGAGGGTCGTCGAAGAGACCCAGTACTTC	CASSLGRRVVEETQYF
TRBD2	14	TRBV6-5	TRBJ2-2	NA	TGTGCCAGCCAGCTACTAGCGCGCACCGGGGAGCTGTTTTTT	CASQLLARTGELFF
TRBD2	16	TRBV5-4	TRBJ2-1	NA	TGTGCCAGCAGCTATAAGACTAGCGGGAGATTCAATGAGCAGTTCTTC	CASSYKTSGRFNEQFF
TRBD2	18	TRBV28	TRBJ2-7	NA	TGTGCCAGCAGTCTCGTCCGGCTTCTAGCGGGGACGTCCTACGAGCAGTACTTC	CASSLVRLLAGTSYEQYF
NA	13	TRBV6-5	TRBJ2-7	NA	TGTGCCAGCGGGGAGGCCTCCTCCTACGAGCAGTACTTC	CASGEASSYEQYF
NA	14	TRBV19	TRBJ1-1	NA	TGTGCCAGTAGTATAGAGGGCAGTAACACTGAAGCTTTCTTT	CASSIEGSNTEAFF
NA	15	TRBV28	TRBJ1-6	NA	TGTGCCAGCAGTCGGCAGGGGTCCTATAATTCACCCCTCCACTTT	CASSRQGSYNSPLHF
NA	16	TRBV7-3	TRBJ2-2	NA	TGTGCCAGCAGCTTAGGGTCGACCAGGGGTACCGGGGAGCTGTTTTTT	CASSLGSTRGTGELFF
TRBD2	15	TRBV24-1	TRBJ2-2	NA	TGTGCCACCAGTGAAGCGGGGGCGAACACCGGGGAGCTGTTTTTT	CATSEAGANTGELFF
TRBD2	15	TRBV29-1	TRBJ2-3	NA	TGCAGCGTTGAAACTAGCGGGAGCGGCACAGATACGCAGTATTTT	CSVETSGSGTDTQYF
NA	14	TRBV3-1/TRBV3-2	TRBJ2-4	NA	TGTGCCGGAGTACCGGTCCCAGCCAAAAACATTCAGTACTTC	CAGVPVPAKNIQYF
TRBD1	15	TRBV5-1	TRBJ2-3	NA	TGCGCCAGCAGCTCGACAGGGCGAGACACAGATACGCAGTATTTT	CASSSTGRDTDTQYF
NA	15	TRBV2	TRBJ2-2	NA	TGTGCCAGCAGTGACCCCAGGGCGAACACCGGGGAGCTGTTTTTT	CASSDPRANTGELFF
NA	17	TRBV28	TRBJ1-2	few	TGTGCCAGCAGTTTTGTGACAACCAACCAACCCAACTATGGCTACACCTTC	CASSFVTTNQPNYGYTF
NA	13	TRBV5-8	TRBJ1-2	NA	TGTGCCAGCAGCTTGGGAGGGTTCGATGGCTACACCTTC	CASSLGGFDGYTF
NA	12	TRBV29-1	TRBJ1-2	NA	TGCAGCGTTGTAGGAGGGGAGTATGGCTACACCTTC	CSVVGGEYGYTF
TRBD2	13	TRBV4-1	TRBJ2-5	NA	TGCGCCAGCAGTTCTAGCGGGAGCGAGACCCAGTACTTC	CASSSSGSETQYF
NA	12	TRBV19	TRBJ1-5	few	TGTGCCAGTAGTACGGGTTTTCAGCCCCAGCATTTT	CASSTGFQPQHF
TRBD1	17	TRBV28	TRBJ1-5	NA	TGTGCCAGCAGTTTAACCCTCTTGACAGGGCGCCATCAGCCCCAGCATTTT	CASSLTLLTGRHQPQHF
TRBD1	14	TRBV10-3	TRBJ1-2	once	TGTGCCATCAGTCCCGTACAGGGGGCTTATGGCTACACCTTC	CAISPVQGAYGYTF
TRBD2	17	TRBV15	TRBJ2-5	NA	TGTGCCACCAGCAGAGATGGGAACCCCCGGGGGGTAGAGACCCAGTACTTC	CATSRDGNPRGVETQYF
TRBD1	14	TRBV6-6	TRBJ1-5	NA	TGTGCCAGCAGTTACGGGACAGGGGGGCAGCCCCAGCATTTT	CASSYGTGGQPQHF
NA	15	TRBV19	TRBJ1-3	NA	TGTGCCAGTAGCGAACGGAGCCTCTCTGGAAACACCATATATTTT	CASSERSLSGNTIYF
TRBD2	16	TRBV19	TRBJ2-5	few	TGTGCCAGTAGTGAGATCTCCGCGGGAGGTGAAGAGACCCAGTACTTC	CASSEISAGGEETQYF
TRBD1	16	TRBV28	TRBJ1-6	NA	TGTGCCAGCAGGGAAGGGACAGGGGGCTATAATTCACCCCTCCACTTT	CASREGTGGYNSPLHF
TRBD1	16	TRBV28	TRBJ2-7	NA	TGTGCCAGCAGTCGACAGGGACAGGGCCTTTCCTACGAGCAGTACTTC	CASSRQGQGLSYEQYF